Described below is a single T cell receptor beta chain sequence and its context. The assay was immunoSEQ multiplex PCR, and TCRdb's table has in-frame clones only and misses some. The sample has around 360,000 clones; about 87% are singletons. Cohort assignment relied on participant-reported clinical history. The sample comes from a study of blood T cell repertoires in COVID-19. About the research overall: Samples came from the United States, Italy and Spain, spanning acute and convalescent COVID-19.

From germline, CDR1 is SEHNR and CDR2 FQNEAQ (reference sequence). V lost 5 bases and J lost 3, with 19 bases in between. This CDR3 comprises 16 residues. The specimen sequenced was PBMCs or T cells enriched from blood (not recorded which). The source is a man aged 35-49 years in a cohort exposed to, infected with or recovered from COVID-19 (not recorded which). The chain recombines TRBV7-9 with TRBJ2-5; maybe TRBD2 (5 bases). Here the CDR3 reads CASSPYRGAKEETQYF. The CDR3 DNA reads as TGTGCCAGCAGCCCCTACCGGGGAGCCAAAGAAGAGACCCAGTACTTC. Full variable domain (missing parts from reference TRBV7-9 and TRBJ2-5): DTGVSQNPRHKITKRGQNVTFRCDPISEHNRLYWYRQTLGQGPEFLTYFQNEAQLEKSRLLSDRFSAERPKGSFSTLEIQRTEQGDSAMYLCASSPYRGAKEETQYFGPGTRLLVL.